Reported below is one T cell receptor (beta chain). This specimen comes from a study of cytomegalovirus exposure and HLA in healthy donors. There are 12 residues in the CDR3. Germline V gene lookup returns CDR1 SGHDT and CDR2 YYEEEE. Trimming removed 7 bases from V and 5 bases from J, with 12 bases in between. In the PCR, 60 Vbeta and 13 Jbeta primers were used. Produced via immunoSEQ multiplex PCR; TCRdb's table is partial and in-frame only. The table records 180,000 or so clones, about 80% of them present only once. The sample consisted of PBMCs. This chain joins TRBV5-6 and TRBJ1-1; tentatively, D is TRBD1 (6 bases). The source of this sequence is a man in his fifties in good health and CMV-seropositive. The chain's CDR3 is CASQQGETEAFF. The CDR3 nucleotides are TGTGCCAGCCAACAGGGCGAGACTGAAGCTTTCTTT.